Listed below are T cell receptor beta chains from one sample, sequenced in a study of T cells in Graves' hyperthyroidism and ophthalmopathy. TCRdb analysed the multiplex PCR reads with MiXCR anew, one entry per CDR3 protein. The top ten hold about 12% of the sample, which has about 410,000 distinct CDR3 sequences, roughly 14% seen once. Source material: blood. Every receptor here comes from a man between 18 and 29 years old with Graves' ophthalmopathy. Both conserved end residues are part of each CDR3. The order of the fields is clone size, V gene, D gene, J gene, CDR3 length, CDR3 DNA, CDR3 protein. The D gene is left open where the match is weak. Rows may omit the clone size; those that give it use once, few, many or a size class.

abundance: many
v_gene: TRBV7-3
d_gene: -
j_gene: TRBJ2-7
len: 11
CDR3nt: TGTGCCAGCAGCCAGACAGAGGAGCAGTACTTC
CDR3aa: CASSQTEEQYF

abundance: few
v_gene: TRBV7-9
d_gene: -
j_gene: TRBJ2-3
len: 10
CDR3nt: TGTGCCAGCAGCTTTAGTACGCAGTATTTT
CDR3aa: CASSFSTQYF

abundance: many
v_gene: TRBV5-6
d_gene: TRBD2
j_gene: TRBJ2-3
len: 14
CDR3nt: TGTGCCAGCAGCTTGAGCGGGGCGAAAGATACGCAGTATTTT
CDR3aa: CASSLSGAKDTQYF

abundance: many
v_gene: TRBV11-3
d_gene: TRBD1
j_gene: TRBJ2-7
len: 17
CDR3nt: TGTGCCAGCAGCCCCGGTCCTCCGGGACAGGGGTTCCACGAGCAGTACTTC
CDR3aa: CASSPGPPGQGFHEQYF

abundance: -
v_gene: TRBV5-5
d_gene: TRBD1
j_gene: TRBJ1-5
len: 14
CDR3nt: TGTGCCAGCAGCTTGCGGACAGGGGCTCAGCCCCAGCATTTT
CDR3aa: CASSLRTGAQPQHF

abundance: many
v_gene: TRBV5-1
d_gene: TRBD2
j_gene: TRBJ2-1
len: 18
CDR3nt: TGCGCCAGCATCGAGGGACTAGCGGGAGGGCCAGGGGTTAATGAGCAGTTCTTC
CDR3aa: CASIEGLAGGPGVNEQFF

abundance: -
v_gene: TRBV5-6
d_gene: TRBD1
j_gene: TRBJ2-1
len: 14
CDR3nt: TGTGCCAGCAGCTTTGGGACAGGGTACCATGAGCAGTTCTTC
CDR3aa: CASSFGTGYHEQFF

abundance: many
v_gene: TRBV18
d_gene: -
j_gene: TRBJ2-7
len: 15
CDR3nt: TGTGCCAGCTCACCCGCCCGGGGGCTGACCTACGAGCAGTACTTC
CDR3aa: CASSPARGLTYEQYF

abundance: many
v_gene: TRBV24-1
d_gene: TRBD1
j_gene: TRBJ2-3
len: 16
CDR3nt: TGTGCCACCAGTGACCGGGACAGGAGCCTTGCAGATACGCAGTATTTT
CDR3aa: CATSDRDRSLADTQYF

abundance: many
v_gene: TRBV11-2
d_gene: TRBD2
j_gene: TRBJ2-5
len: 19
CDR3nt: TGTGCCAGCAGCTTCTCACTAGCGGGGCGGTGGGAGTACCAAGAGACCCAGTACTTC
CDR3aa: CASSFSLAGRWEYQETQYF

abundance: many
v_gene: TRBV30
d_gene: TRBD1
j_gene: TRBJ1-2
len: 13
CDR3nt: TGTGCCTGGGACAGGGAACCTAACTATGGCTACACCTTC
CDR3aa: CAWDREPNYGYTF

abundance: -
v_gene: TRBV6-1
d_gene: -
j_gene: TRBJ1-2
len: 12
CDR3nt: TGTGCCAGCAAAAGGGATTCGGGGTGCTACACCTTC
CDR3aa: CASKRDSGCYTF

abundance: -
v_gene: TRBV27
d_gene: -
j_gene: TRBJ2-5
len: 13
CDR3nt: TGTGCCAGCAGTCCACGGGACAAGCTGTCCCAGTACTTC
CDR3aa: CASSPRDKLSQYF

abundance: few
v_gene: TRBV7-9
d_gene: -
j_gene: TRBJ1-4
len: 15
CDR3nt: TGTGGCAGCAGCTTTGTCGCAGGCTACAATGAGCAACTGTTTTTT
CDR3aa: CGSSFVAGYNEQLFF

abundance: many
v_gene: TRBV12-5
d_gene: -
j_gene: TRBJ1-2
len: 12
CDR3nt: TGTGCTAGTGGTGGAGGGTACTATGGCTACACCTTC
CDR3aa: CASGGGYYGYTF

abundance: many
v_gene: TRBV14
d_gene: -
j_gene: TRBJ2-3
len: 12
CDR3nt: TGTGCCAGCAGCCAGCCGCCAGATACGCAGTATTTT
CDR3aa: CASSQPPDTQYF

abundance: -
v_gene: TRBV11-1
d_gene: TRBD2
j_gene: TRBJ2-3
len: 17
CDR3nt: TGTGCCAGCAGCTTCAACGGACTAGCGGGGGATACAGATACGCAGTATTTT
CDR3aa: CASSFNGLAGDTDTQYF

abundance: many
v_gene: TRBV20-1
d_gene: -
j_gene: TRBJ2-3
len: 13
CDR3nt: TGCATTCCGGACGGAGCAGTTGCAGATACGCAGTATTTT
CDR3aa: CIPDGAVADTQYF

abundance: many
v_gene: TRBV11-2
d_gene: -
j_gene: TRBJ2-7
len: 17
CDR3nt: TGTGCCAGCAGCTTAGGTGGGGCAGGGATGTACTCCTACGAGCAGTACTTC
CDR3aa: CASSLGGAGMYSYEQYF

abundance: -
v_gene: TRBV10-3
d_gene: TRBD1
j_gene: TRBJ1-6
len: 15
CDR3nt: TGTGCCATCAGTGGGGGACAGGGGGATAATTCACCCCTCCACTTT
CDR3aa: CAISGGQGDNSPLHF

abundance: few
v_gene: TRBV18
d_gene: TRBD2
j_gene: TRBJ2-7
len: 14
CDR3nt: TGTGCCAGCTCCAACACTAGCGCGGGCTACGAGCAGTACTTC
CDR3aa: CASSNTSAGYEQYF

abundance: many
v_gene: TRBV20-1
d_gene: -
j_gene: TRBJ1-5
len: 15
CDR3nt: TGCAGTGCTAGAGAGGGAGGGTGGTTTCAGCAGCCCCAGCATTTT
CDR3aa: CSAREGGWFQQPQHF

abundance: many
v_gene: TRBV4-1
d_gene: -
j_gene: TRBJ2-7
len: 13
CDR3nt: TGCGCCAGCAGCCGGGACACCCCTTACGAGCAGTACTTC
CDR3aa: CASSRDTPYEQYF

abundance: many
v_gene: TRBV11-3
d_gene: -
j_gene: TRBJ2-7
len: 12
CDR3nt: TGTGCCAGCAGCTTCCAAGGGGACGAGCAGTACTTC
CDR3aa: CASSFQGDEQYF

abundance: many
v_gene: TRBV2
d_gene: TRBD2
j_gene: TRBJ2-1
len: 15
CDR3nt: TGTGCCAGCAGTCAAAGCGGGGAACACTACAATGAGCAGTTCTTC
CDR3aa: CASSQSGEHYNEQFF